This T cell receptor (beta chain) was obtained from a study of T cell repertoires in cytomegalovirus infection. About the study: Both recently identified HLA-C-restricted and well-studied HLA-B-restricted CMV epitopes were used in the study. Evidence of both CMV infection and a matching HLA type came from public TCR beta signatures. Study-wide results and limits: The study found HLA-C-restricted CMV-specific TCR beta clonotypes dominating the ex vivo response.

V dropped 2 bases and J dropped 2; count of bases not matched to a gene: 7. Per germline, CDR1 MNHEY and CDR2 SMNVEV (reference sequence). The CDR3 totals 17 residues. Each CDR3 protein is one row after TCRdb ran MiXCR on the reads. The data contain about 920,000 distinct CDR3 sequences, 31% of them singletons. This clonotype turned up a few times. Antigen specificity is unknown. The chain has TRBV27 and TRBJ2-3, with TRBD2 matching over 10 bases. The sample here was cultured CD8+ T cells from PBMCs, taken from culture after CMV antigen stimulation. The TCR sequence derives from a human donor in good health (CMV status not recorded). Some clones in this sample may be carry-over from other donors' samples. DNA for the CDR3: TGTGCCAGCAGTTTAACGATAGCGGGGGGAGACACAGATACGCAGTATTTT. The encoded protein is CASSLTIAGGDTDTQYF.